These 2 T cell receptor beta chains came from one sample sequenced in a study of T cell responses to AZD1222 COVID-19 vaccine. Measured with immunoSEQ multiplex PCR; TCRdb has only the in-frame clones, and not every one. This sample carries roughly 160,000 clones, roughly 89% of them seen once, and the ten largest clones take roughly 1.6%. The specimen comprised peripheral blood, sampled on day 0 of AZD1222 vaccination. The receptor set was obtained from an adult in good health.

The CDR3 protein is CASSFIPGLAFDEQFF. Here the CDR3 DNA reads TGTGCCAGCAGCTTCATTCCGGGACTAGCGTTTGATGAGCAGTTCTTC. The V call is TRBV7-9, the J call TRBJ2-1, with 10 bases matching TRBD2. V shed 3 bases and J 8 bases; nucleotides not matched to a gene: 10. Germline values: CDR1 SEHNR, CDR2 FQNEAQ (reference sequence). The length of the CDR3 is 16 residues.

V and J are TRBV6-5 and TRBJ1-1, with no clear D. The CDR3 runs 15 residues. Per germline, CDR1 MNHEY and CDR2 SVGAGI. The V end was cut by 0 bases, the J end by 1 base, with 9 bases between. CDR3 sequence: CASSYSGEGNTEAFF. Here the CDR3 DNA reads TGTGCCAGCAGTTACTCGGGTGAGGGGAACACTGAAGCTTTCTTT.